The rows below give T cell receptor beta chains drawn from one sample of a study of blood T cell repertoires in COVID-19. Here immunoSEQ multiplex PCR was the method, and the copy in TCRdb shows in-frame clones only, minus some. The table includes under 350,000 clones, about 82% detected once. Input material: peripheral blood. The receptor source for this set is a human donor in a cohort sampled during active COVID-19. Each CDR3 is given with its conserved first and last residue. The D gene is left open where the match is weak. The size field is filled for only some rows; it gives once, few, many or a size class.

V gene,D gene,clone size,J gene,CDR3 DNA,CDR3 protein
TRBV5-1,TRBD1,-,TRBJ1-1,TGCGCCAGCAGCAAGGGACAGGGGGAAGCTTTCTTT,CASSKGQGEAFF
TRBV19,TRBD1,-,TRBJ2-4,TGTGCCAGTAGTAAGATACAGGGGGTTAACATTCAGTACTTC,CASSKIQGVNIQYF
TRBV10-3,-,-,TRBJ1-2,TGTGCCATCAAGGCGGGGACCTATGGCTACACCTTC,CAIKAGTYGYTF
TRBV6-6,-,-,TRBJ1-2,TGTGCCAGCAGTTCAGGGTTTGATGGCTACACCTTC,CASSSGFDGYTF
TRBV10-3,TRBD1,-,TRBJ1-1,TGTGCCATCAGTGAGTCCGGGCAGGGGGCCACTGAAGCTTTCTTT,CAISESGQGATEAFF
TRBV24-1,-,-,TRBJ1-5,TGTGCCACGGGGGAGGGAGCTTATCAGCCCCAGCATTTT,CATGEGAYQPQHF
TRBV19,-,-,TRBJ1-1,TGTGCCAGTAGTATAAGAGGGGGAAACACTGAAGCTTTCTTT,CASSIRGGNTEAFF
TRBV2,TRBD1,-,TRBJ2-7,TGTGCCAGCAACACACCGGGGACAGGAGACTCCTACGAGCAGTACTTC,CASNTPGTGDSYEQYF
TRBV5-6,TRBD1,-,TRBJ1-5,TGTGCCAGCAGTCACAGGGGTGCGAATCAGCCCCAGCATTTT,CASSHRGANQPQHF
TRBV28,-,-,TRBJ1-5,TGTGCCAGCAGCCGTGGGGGGTCCAATCAGCCCCAGCATTTT,CASSRGGSNQPQHF
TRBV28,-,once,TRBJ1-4,TGTGCCAGCAGTTTAATGCGGGAAAAACTGTTTTTT,CASSLMREKLFF
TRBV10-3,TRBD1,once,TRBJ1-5,TGTGCCATCAGTGAGTCGTCAGGGGGTGGTCAGCCCCAGCATTTT,CAISESSGGGQPQHF
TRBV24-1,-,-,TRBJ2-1,TGTGCCACCACGACGGGCAATGAGCAGTTCTTC,CATTTGNEQFF